The clone carrying this T cell receptor (beta chain) was recorded at least ten times. The CDR3 is 15 residues long. Trimming took off 3 bases at V and 4 bases at J, with 16 bases between the two ends. CDR1 is GTSNPN, CDR2 SVGIG, per germline (reference sequence). TCRdb itself ran the reads through MiXCR, one entry per CDR3 protein. Of fewer than 80,000 distinct CDR3 sequences listed, roughly 3.5% are singletons. This record comes from a study of T cell repertoires in cytomegalovirus infection. About the study: Indicated by public TCR beta signatures were CMV infection and matching HLA type.

The source material was PBMCs. This clonotype originated in a human donor in good health (CMV status not recorded). Some clones in this sample may be carry-over from other donors' samples. The chain uses TRBV30 and TRBJ1-5; TRBD1 is a possible D gene (5 bases). Here the CDR3 reads CAWRYQGATNQPQHF. CDR3 bases: TGTGCCTGGAGGTACCAGGGCGCTACTAATCAGCCCCAGCATTTT.